These 22 T cell receptor beta chains originate from one sample sequenced in a study of blood T cell repertoires in COVID-19. Method: immunoSEQ multiplex PCR; TCRdb's copy keeps in-frame clones and lacks some. The sample holds hundreds of thousands of clones, around 86% seen once. Sequenced input: peripheral blood. Source of these receptors: a woman aged 45-59 years with COVID-19, enrolled during active disease.

This chain links TRBV2 with TRBJ2-1, with a weak D call TRBD2 (6 bases). Germline V lookup: CDR1 SNHLY, CDR2 FYNNEI. The germline V and J ends were trimmed by 5 bases and 0 bases, with 11 bases remaining between them. The CDR3 covers 15 residues. The CDR3 spells CASSLAGSSYNEQFF. For the CDR3, the DNA is TGTGCCAGCAGTCTGGCGGGGAGCTCCTACAATGAGCAGTTCTTC.

This chain joins TRBV5-1 and TRBJ2-7, with D maybe TRBD1 (6 bases). With 2 bases removed from V and 1 base from J, the gap between germline ends came to 16 bases. Germline lookup yields CDR1 SGHRS and CDR2 YFSETQ. The CDR3 has 16 amino acids. The CDR3 DNA follows: TGCGCCAGCAGCTTCGGCACAGGGCCCGTGTCCTACGAGCAGTACTTC. It encodes CASSFGTGPVSYEQYF.

The rearrangement joins TRBV6-2 or TRBV6-3 to TRBJ1-5; TRBD1 matches at 9 bases. The ends lost 2 bases at V and 6 bases at J; junction bases unmatched: 8. The germline V gene encodes CDR1 MNHEY and CDR2 SVGEGT. CDR3 length: 16 residues. The CDR3 sequence is CASSYGTGSYSQPQHF. CDR3 in DNA: TGTGCCAGCAGTTACGGGACAGGGAGTTATAGTCAGCCCCAGCATTTT.

This chain connects TRBV6-5 to TRBJ1-4; D call uncertain. From germline, CDR1 is MNHEY and CDR2 SVGAGI. The germline V and J ends were trimmed by 8 bases and 3 bases, with 10 bases remaining between them. The CDR3 spans 13 residues. The CDR3 here is CASAGRSNEKLFF. For the CDR3, the DNA is TGTGCCAGCGCAGGCAGGTCTAATGAAAAACTGTTTTTT.

The genes are TRBV9 and TRBJ2-3; D possibly corresponds to TRBD2 (6 bases). V dropped 7 bases and J dropped 4 bases, with 22 bases sitting between them. Germline CDR1 and CDR2: SGDLS and YYNGEE. This CDR3 has 16 amino acids. The CDR3 is CASQTDSGRSPDTQYF. In nucleotides, the CDR3 is TGTGCCAGCCAGACCGATAGCGGCCGTAGCCCAGATACGCAGTATTTT.

The chain combines TRBV11-2 with TRBJ2-5; the match to TRBD2 covers 8 bases. This CDR3 has 16 residues. The trim removed 1 base at V and 5 bases at J, leaving 9 bases unmatched. Germline loops: CDR1 SGHAT, CDR2 FQNNGV. The CDR3 is CASSLAPRAGDETQYF. The DNA for the CDR3 is TGTGCCAGCAGCTTAGCCCCCAGAGCGGGAGATGAGACCCAGTACTTC.

V is TRBV12-5 and J is TRBJ2-7, with 8 bases lining up with TRBD1. Germline-derived CDR1 and CDR2 are LGHNT and FRNRAP. The CDR3 sequence is 13 residues long. Trimming at V came to 5 bases and at J to 6 bases, leaving 6 bases not matched to a gene. The CDR3 sequence is CASGPSGGGEQYF. The DNA for the CDR3 is TGTGCTAGTGGTCCCTCAGGGGGCGGCGAGCAGTACTTC.

This clone was observed a few times. The V call is TRBV6-1, the J call TRBJ1-5; D may be TRBD1 (5 bases). The CDR3 has 15 residues. Germline lookup yields CDR1 MNHNS and CDR2 SASEGT. Trimming took 0 bases from V and 7 from J, leaving 13 bases between them. The CDR3 bases are TGTGCCAGCAGTGAAGCAGGGGCGCCAGCGCAGCCCCAGCATTTT. Translating it yields CASSEAGAPAQPQHF.

The V call is TRBV5-1, the J call TRBJ2-1, with 9 bases fitting TRBD1. Germline V gives CDR1 SGHRS, CDR2 YFSETQ. There are 18 residues in the CDR3. The V segment lost 5 bases and the J segment 7 bases; nucleotides outside the gene matches: 19. The CDR3 loop is CASSPLLRPGQGNNEQFF. The CDR3 region has the DNA TGCGCCAGCAGTCCTTTGCTAAGGCCGGGACAGGGCAATAATGAGCAGTTCTTC.

This chain links TRBV5-1 with TRBJ2-3, with TRBD2 matching 11 bases. The CDR3 has 16 residues. The V gene end was trimmed by 0 bases and the J gene end by 2 bases; junction bases not matched to a gene: 2. Germline-derived CDR1 and CDR2 are SGHRS and YFSETQ. CDR3 in DNA: TGCGCCAGCAGCTTGGGGGGACTAGCGGCCACAGATACGCAGTATTTT. As protein: CASSLGGLAATDTQYF.

The genes are TRBV3-1 (or the pseudogene TRBV3-2) and TRBJ1-1, with D unresolved. Trimming left V 4 bases short and J 4 bases short, with 16 bases between. CDR1 is LGHDT and CDR2 is YNNKEL in the germline V gene (reference sequence). The CDR3 is made up of 15 amino acids. CDR3 loop: CASSPRTGYGTEAFF. CDR3 DNA: TGTGCCAGCAGCCCCCGGACGGGGTATGGCACTGAAGCTTTCTTT.

This chain connects TRBV24-1 to TRBJ1-2; TRBD1 aligns across 7 bases. The junction had 1 base not matched to a gene; V was cut back by 3 bases and J by 1 base. CDR1 is KGHDR, CDR2 SFDVKD, per germline. This CDR3 comprises 14 residues. In nucleotides, the CDR3 is TGTGCCACCAGTGATCGGGACAGTAACTATGGCTACACCTTC. This gives the protein CATSDRDSNYGYTF.

This clone was recorded a few times. The genes are TRBV9 and TRBJ2-7; TRBD2 aligns across 8 bases. Trimming took 0 bases from V and 6 from J; bases not matched to a gene: 2. This CDR3 contains 13 residues. Germline CDR1 reads SGDLS; CDR2 reads YYNGEE. DNA for the CDR3: TGTGCCAGCAGCGTAGCGGGGGGGCGCGAGCAGTACTTC. Residues: CASSVAGGREQYF.

A few counts support this clone. The V call is TRBV6-6, the J call TRBJ2-7, with 9 bases matching TRBD2. This CDR3 region has 15 residues. With 0 bases clipped from V and 2 bases from J, the junction kept 2 bases outside the gene matches. CDR1 and CDR2 (germline): MNHNY, SVGAGI (reference sequence). CDR3 residues: CASSYSAGGTYEQYF. The DNA for the CDR3 is TGTGCCAGCAGTTACTCGGCGGGAGGGACCTACGAGCAGTACTTC.

The rearrangement links TRBV7-9 to TRBJ2-7, with D perhaps matching TRBD1 (7 bases). The CDR3 runs to 14 residues. Germline V CDR1 and CDR2: SEHNR, FQNEAQ (reference sequence). The V and J ends lost 9 bases and 3 bases respectively, with 18 bases between them. This CDR3 reads CARGVRRGLYEQYF. CDR3 coding DNA: TGTGCCAGAGGGGTTCGGAGGGGGCTCTACGAGCAGTACTTC.

This chain connects TRBV5-1 to TRBJ2-1; TRBD1 agrees at 7 bases. The CDR3 loop spans 15 amino acids. Looked up from germline, CDR1 is SGHRS and CDR2 is YFSETQ. V was pared by 3 bases and J by 0 bases, with 3 bases of the junction left unmatched. This chain's CDR3 is CASSSGQSSYNEQFF. The DNA for the CDR3 is TGCGCCAGCAGCTCGGGACAGAGCTCCTACAATGAGCAGTTCTTC.

The rearrangement links TRBV10-2 to TRBJ2-1, with 7 bases fitting TRBD1. The CDR3 consists of 13 residues. In germline, CDR1 is WSHSY, CDR2 SAAADI. With V trimmed by 6 bases and J by 5 bases, 4 bases remained unmatched. CDR3 DNA: TGCGCCAGCAGCCTAGACAGGGACAATGAGCAGTTCTTC. It translates to CASSLDRDNEQFF.

This clone was recorded a few times. CDR3 nucleotide sequence: TGTGCCAGCAGTTGGTGGGCTAGCGGGAGCTATGAGCAGTTCTTC. This gives the protein CASSWWASGSYEQFF. The gene calls are TRBV6-5 and TRBJ2-1; 10 bases match TRBD2. The junction had 8 bases not matched to a gene; V was cut back by 4 bases and J by 8 bases. Germline-derived CDR1 and CDR2 are MNHEY and SVGAGI. The CDR3 totals 15 residues.

This clone was found a few times. The chain links TRBV6-6 to TRBJ2-3, with D possibly TRBD1 on 6 matching bases. V was shortened by 2 bases and J by 4 bases, with 7 bases between the two germline ends. Germline CDR1 is MNHNY and CDR2 is SVGAGI (reference sequence). CDR3 size: 13 residues. CDR3 nucleotides: TGTGCCAGCAGTTACGGGGGCGCAGATACGCAGTATTTT. This encodes CASSYGGADTQYF.

This clone was recorded a few times. J is TRBJ1-3 and V is TRBV9; no reliable D call. CDR3 length: 14 residues. The V gene's germline CDR1 is SGDLS and CDR2 YYNGEE. The germline V and J ends were trimmed by 7 bases and 0 bases, with 11 bases remaining between them. The DNA for the CDR3 is TGTGCCAGCTCTTATGGCTCCTCTGGAAACACCATATATTTT. Amino acids: CASSYGSSGNTIYF. Full variable domain (rest looked up from reference TRBV9 and TRBJ1-3): DSGVTQTPKHLITATGQRVTLRCSPRSGDLSVYWYQQSLDQGLQFLIQYYNGEERAKGNILERFSAQQFPDLHSELNLSSLELGDSALYFCASSYGSSGNTIYFGEGSWLTVV.

The V call is TRBV30, the J call TRBJ1-1, with a possible D match to TRBD1 (5 bases). CDR1 and CDR2 (germline): GTSNPN, SVGIG (reference sequence). Trimming cost V 6 bases and J 0 bases, with 14 bases left between them. The CDR3 has 14 amino acids. CDR3 protein: CACPAGTMNTEAFF. As DNA, the CDR3 is TGTGCCTGTCCCGCCGGGACTATGAACACTGAAGCTTTCTTT.

This rearrangement joins TRBV5-1 to TRBJ1-1; 10 bases map to TRBD1. Unmatched junction bases numbered 5, after V lost 4 bases and J lost 2 bases. Germline V lookup: CDR1 SGHRS, CDR2 YFSETQ. CDR3 length: 15 residues. The CDR3 DNA follows: TGCGCCAGCAGCGGGACAGGGGTCCCTAACACTGAAGCTTTCTTT. Translation gives CASSGTGVPNTEAFF.